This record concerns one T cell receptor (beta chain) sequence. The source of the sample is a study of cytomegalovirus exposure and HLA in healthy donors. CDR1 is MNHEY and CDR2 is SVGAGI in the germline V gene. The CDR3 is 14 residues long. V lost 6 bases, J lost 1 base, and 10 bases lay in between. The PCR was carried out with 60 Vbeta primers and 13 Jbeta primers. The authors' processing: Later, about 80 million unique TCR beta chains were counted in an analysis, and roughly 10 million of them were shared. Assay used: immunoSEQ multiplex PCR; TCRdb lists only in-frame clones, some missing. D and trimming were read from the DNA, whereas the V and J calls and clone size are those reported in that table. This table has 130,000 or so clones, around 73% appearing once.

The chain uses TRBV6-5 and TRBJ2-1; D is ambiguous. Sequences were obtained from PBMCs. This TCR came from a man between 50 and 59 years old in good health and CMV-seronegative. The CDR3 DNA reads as TGTGCCAGCAGCTCCCCAGGTTCCTACAATGAGCAGTTCTTC. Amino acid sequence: CASSSPGSYNEQFF.